The 26 T cell receptor beta chains given below trace back to one sample, sequenced in a study of cytomegalovirus exposure and HLA in healthy donors. PCR used 60 Vbeta primers and 13 Jbeta primers. The table came from immunoSEQ multiplex PCR; TCRdb's copy has only in-frame clones and leaves some out. Its table records some 110,000 clones. Sequences were obtained from PBMCs. These TCRs come from a middle-aged man in good health and CMV-seronegative.

The chain is built from TRBV6-6 and TRBJ1-2, with 8 bases aligning to TRBD1. The V gene end was trimmed by 5 bases and the J gene end by 0 bases; junction bases not matched to a gene: 5. Per germline, CDR1 MNHNY and CDR2 SVGAGI (reference sequence). This CDR3 spans 15 amino acids. CDR3 bases: TGTGCCAGCAGTGGCAGACAGGGGACTAACTATGGCTACACCTTC. This gives the protein CASSGRQGTNYGYTF.

The V gene is TRBV28, the J gene TRBJ2-4, with TRBD1 matching over 10 bases. The CDR3 spans 13 residues. The germline gives CDR1 MDHEN, CDR2 SYDVKM. The J segment lost 7 bases and the V segment lost 6 bases, leaving 3 bases of the junction unmatched. The CDR3 sequence is CASRMTGGNIQYF. The CDR3, as DNA: TGTGCCAGCAGAATGACAGGGGGCAACATTCAGTACTTC.

The chain joins TRBV11-3 to TRBJ2-7; no clear D gene. V was pared by 6 bases and J by 12 bases, with 18 bases between. CDR1 is SGHNT, CDR2 YENEEA, per germline. The CDR3 has 12 amino acids. CDR3 sequence: CASRVRDSSWYF. The CDR3 nucleotides are TGTGCCAGCAGAGTGCGCGATTCCTCGTGGTACTTC.

This chain links TRBV20-1 with TRBJ2-5; D is ambiguous. The CDR3 is 11 amino acids. Germline V gene sequence: CDR1 DFQATT, CDR2 SNEGSKA (reference sequence). Trimming took off 6 bases at V and 3 bases at J, with 8 bases between the two ends. The CDR3 bases are TGCAGTGCCGTGACTGAAGAGACCCAGTACTTC. It codes for CSAVTEETQYF.

V usage is TRBV7-8 and J usage is TRBJ2-5; 15 positions agree with TRBD2. CDR1 is SGHVS and CDR2 is FQNEAQ in the germline V gene. CDR3 length equals 18 residues. The V segment lost 5 bases and the J segment 5 bases; nucleotides outside the gene matches: 12. Here the CDR3 reads CASSPGWTSGRAEETQYF. CDR3 sequence (DNA): TGTGCCAGCAGCCCAGGCTGGACTAGCGGGAGGGCCGAGGAGACCCAGTACTTC.

The chain uses TRBV19 and TRBJ1-1, with 11 bases lining up with TRBD1. Germline V lookup: CDR1 LNHDA, CDR2 SQIVND (reference sequence). The J segment lost 6 bases and the V segment lost 7 bases, leaving 7 bases of the junction unmatched. The CDR3 runs to 14 residues. The CDR3, as DNA: TGTGCCAGTATTAGGACAGGGGGCTGGGCTGAAGCTTTCTTT. Protein product: CASIRTGGWAEAFF.

V gene TRBV29-1 combines with J gene TRBJ2-3; D gene ambiguous. This CDR3 is built from 11 residues. Germline V gives CDR1 SQVTM, CDR2 ANQGSEA. DNA of the CDR3: TGCACCTGCGTTAGCACAGATACGCAGTATTTT. Amino acids: CTCVSTDTQYF.

The chain recombines TRBV11-2 with TRBJ1-1, with 9 bases aligning to TRBD1. Germline values: CDR1 SGHAT, CDR2 FQNNGV. The CDR3 is made up of 15 amino acids. With 6 bases clipped from V and 11 bases from J, the junction kept 16 bases outside the gene matches. The DNA of the CDR3 is TGTGCCAGCAGAGGTTGGACGCTCGAAGGACAGGGGGCTTTCTTT. It translates to CASRGWTLEGQGAFF.

The CDR3 sequence is CAWALTGFGYTF. CDR3 DNA sequence: TGTGCCTGGGCTCTTACAGGGTTCGGCTACACCTTC. This sequence joins TRBV30 and TRBJ1-2, with D tentatively TRBD1 (6 bases). This CDR3 spans 12 amino acids. Germline V gene data show CDR1 as GTSNPN and CDR2 as SVGIG (reference sequence). Trimming stripped 5 bases from V and 8 bases from J, with 15 bases between.

This chain uses TRBV30 with TRBJ2-1; D unresolved. Looked up from germline, CDR1 is GTSNPN and CDR2 is SVGIG (reference sequence). V shed 4 bases and J shed 9 bases, with 19 bases lying between them. The CDR3 is 14 residues long. In DNA form, the CDR3 reads TGTGCCTGGATTCGGAGTACGGCCTACGGTGAGCAGTTCTTC. Translated, it gives CAWIRSTAYGEQFF.

The J gene is TRBJ2-7, the V gene TRBV19, with 9 bases that match TRBD1. Germline V gives CDR1 LNHDA, CDR2 SQIVND (reference sequence). The CDR3 contains 14 residues. The V segment lost 10 bases and the J segment 6 bases; nucleotides outside the gene matches: 13. For the CDR3, the DNA is TGTGCCACCTCATCTGGACAGGGGAGGCGCGAGCAGTACTTC. Residues: CATSSGQGRREQYF.

J is TRBJ2-7 and V is TRBV28, with D perhaps matching TRBD1 (6 bases). The germline V and J ends were trimmed by 5 bases and 2 bases, with 10 bases remaining between them. The CDR3 spans 13 residues. The germline V gene has CDR1 MDHEN and CDR2 SYDVKM. The CDR3 region has the DNA TGTGCCAGCAGTCCGGACAGAACCTACGAGCAGTACTTC. It codes for CASSPDRTYEQYF.

This rearrangement joins TRBV7-2 to TRBJ1-5, with unresolved D. This CDR3 has 13 residues. Trimming removed 1 base at V and 4 bases at J, with 5 bases between. Germline V CDR1 and CDR2: SGHTA, FQGNSA. The chain's CDR3 is CASSLERNQPQHF. In DNA, the CDR3 is TGTGCCAGCAGCTTAGAACGGAATCAGCCCCAGCATTTT.

This chain connects TRBV6-5 to TRBJ2-5, with TRBD1 matching 9 bases. Germline V lookup: CDR1 MNHEY, CDR2 SVGAGI. The CDR3 totals 16 residues. V dropped 2 bases and J dropped 1; count of bases not matched to a gene: 5. The CDR3 protein is CASSYPGTGTQETQYF. CDR3 coding DNA: TGTGCCAGCAGTTACCCTGGGACAGGGACCCAAGAGACCCAGTACTTC.

This chain links TRBV6-1 with TRBJ2-5, with 7 positions matching TRBD2. This CDR3 is built from 15 residues. Germline V gene lookup returns CDR1 MNHNS and CDR2 SASEGT. J was trimmed by 5 bases and V by 6 bases; bases with no gene match: 12. CDR3 in DNA: TGTGCCAGCAGAAGGAAAACGGGAGGAGGGGAGACCCAGTACTTC. It codes for CASRRKTGGGETQYF.

The V and J genes are TRBV2 and TRBJ2-7; 9 bases are shared with TRBD2. Germline values: CDR1 SNHLY, CDR2 FYNNEI. This CDR3 has 13 residues. V dropped 11 bases and J dropped 3; count of bases not matched to a gene: 8. The CDR3 DNA is TGTGCCGCCGGGAGCGGGAGGTACTACGAGCAGTACTTC. Translated: CAAGSGRYYEQYF.

V gene TRBV6-5 combines with J gene TRBJ1-3; D is unresolved. The CDR3 extends over 13 amino acids. With 7 bases removed from V and 7 bases from J, the gap between germline ends came to 14 bases. Per the germline V gene, CDR1 is MNHEY and CDR2 is SVGAGI. This CDR3 is CASIGSFQNTIYF. The CDR3 coding sequence is TGTGCCAGCATCGGGTCCTTCCAGAACACCATATATTTT.

The rearrangement joins TRBV7-2 to TRBJ2-5; D might be TRBD2 (5 bases). The J call could be wrong; TRBJ2-7 is a better fit for the DNA end. This CDR3 is built from 13 residues. CDR1 is SGHTA and CDR2 is FQGNSA in the germline V gene. The CDR3 loop is CASSPGFPYEQYF. CDR3 nucleotide sequence: TGTGCCAGCAGTCCGGGGTTCCCCTACGAGCAGTACTTC.

J is TRBJ2-7 and V is TRBV4-1; the match to TRBD2 covers 13 bases. J lost 4 bases, V lost 4 bases, and 10 bases had no gene match. CDR3 length: 17 residues. Germline values: CDR1 MGHRA, CDR2 YSYEKL. The CDR3 nucleotides are TGCGCCAGCAGCCTCACCTCGGGACTAGCGGGATTGTACGAGCAGTACTTC. This gives the protein CASSLTSGLAGLYEQYF.

This sequence joins TRBV2 and TRBJ2-5; 10 positions match TRBD1. Germline V gives CDR1 SNHLY, CDR2 FYNNEI. The CDR3 runs 15 residues. J gave up 0 bases and V 6 bases, and 4 bases lay outside the gene matches. CDR3 loop: CASSAGTGDQETQYF. The DNA for the CDR3 is TGTGCCAGCAGCGCCGGGACAGGGGACCAAGAGACCCAGTACTTC. Full variable domain (outside the CDR3, taken from reference TRBV2 and TRBJ2-5): EPEVTQTPSHQVTQMGQEVILRCVPISNHLYFYWYRQILGQKVEFLVSFYNNEISEKSEIFDDQFSVERPDGSNFTLKIRSTKLEDSAMYFCASSAGTGDQETQYFGPGTRLLVL.

The chain carries TRBV10-3 and TRBJ2-7; 7 positions match TRBD2. CDR1 is ENHRY, CDR2 SYGVKD, per germline. This CDR3 spans 13 amino acids. V was pared by 10 bases and J by 4 bases, with 10 bases of the junction left unmatched. The CDR3 loop reads CASWEGQAYEQYF. The CDR3 coding sequence is TGTGCCAGCTGGGAGGGTCAGGCGTACGAGCAGTACTTC.

The chain links TRBV30 to TRBJ2-7; 11 bases fit TRBD1. This CDR3 is 15 amino acids long. Germline-derived CDR1 and CDR2 are GTSNPN and SVGIG (reference sequence). Unmatched junction bases numbered 10, after V lost 6 bases and J lost 3 bases. In nucleotides, the CDR3 is TGTGCCTGCCCAAATACTGGGACAGGGGGCTACGAGCAGTACTTC. Encoded protein: CACPNTGTGGYEQYF.

This sequence joins TRBV2 and TRBJ2-5; 7 positions match TRBD2. The germline V gene encodes CDR1 SNHLY and CDR2 FYNNEI. The CDR3 totals 16 residues. V gave up 6 bases and J gave up 5 bases; unmatched junction bases: 15. The CDR3, as DNA: TGTGCCAGCAGCAGCCTGGGAGGCGGGAGTATGGAGACCCAGTACTTC. Translation gives CASSSLGGGSMETQYF.

This CDR3 is CASNFRTGGDEQFF. The DNA for the CDR3 is TGCGCCAGCAACTTCCGAACAGGGGGCGATGAGCAGTTCTTC. The chain links TRBV5-1 to TRBJ2-1, with 9 positions matching TRBD1. Trimming removed 6 bases from V and 8 bases from J; junction bases left unmatched: 9. The CDR3 extends over 14 amino acids. CDR1 and CDR2 (germline): SGHRS, YFSETQ.

The rearrangement uses TRBV9 and TRBJ1-1; D is undetermined. Germline values: CDR1 SGDLS, CDR2 YYNGEE. The V end lost 4 bases, the J end lost 0 bases, and 10 bases lay between the germline ends. CDR3 length: 14 amino acids. CDR3 nucleotides: TGTGCCAGCAGCAAGTTACACATGAACACTGAAGCTTTCTTT. This sequence encodes CASSKLHMNTEAFF.

The chain links TRBV7-2 to TRBJ1-2, with unresolved D. V was clipped by 3 bases and J by 0 bases, with 5 bases between them. The V gene's germline CDR1 is SGHTA and CDR2 FQGNSA. The CDR3 consists of 13 residues. CDR3 sequence reads: CASSFEANYGYTF. The CDR3 bases are TGTGCCAGCAGCTTCGAGGCTAACTATGGCTACACCTTC.